This paragraph reports one T cell receptor (beta chain). Per the study methods: Cell counts per sample came from amplifying reference gene primers. Sequenced by immunoSEQ multiplex PCR; TCRdb stores in-frame clones only, minus some. The V and J calls and clone size are taken from that table; D and trimming were inferred from the DNA. The sample lists about 210,000 clones, just over 90% occurring once. This sample was included in a study of blood T cell repertoires in COVID-19. As for the study in general: COVID-19 samples from acute and convalescent phases originated in the United States, Italy and Spain. Sources were T cells, B-cell-depleted T cells, or PBMCs; the material itself was cDNA or gDNA.

Sequencing was done on a sample of peripheral blood. The source is a man aged 25-40 years with acute or convalescent COVID-19.

The CDR3 nucleotides read TGTGCCAGCAGCGTAGGTATCAGCACAGATACGCAGTATTTT. It is translated as CASSVGISTDTQYF. V is TRBV9 and J is TRBJ2-3, with D unclear. The CDR3 totals 14 residues. The V gene lost 0 bases and the J gene lost 0 bases, with 5 bases spanning the gap. Germline CDR1 SGDLS, CDR2 YYNGEE.